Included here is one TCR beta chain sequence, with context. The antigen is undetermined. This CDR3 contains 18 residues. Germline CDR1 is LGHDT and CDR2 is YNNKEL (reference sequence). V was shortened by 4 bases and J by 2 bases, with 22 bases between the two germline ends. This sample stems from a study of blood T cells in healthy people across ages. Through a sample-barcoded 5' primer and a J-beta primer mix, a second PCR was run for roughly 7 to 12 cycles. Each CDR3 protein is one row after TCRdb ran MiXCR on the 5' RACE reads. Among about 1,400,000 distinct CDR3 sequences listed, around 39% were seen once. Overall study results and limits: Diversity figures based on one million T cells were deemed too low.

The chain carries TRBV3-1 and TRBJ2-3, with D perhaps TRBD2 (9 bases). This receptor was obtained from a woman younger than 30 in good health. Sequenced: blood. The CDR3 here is CASSPRLAVRGHTDTQYF. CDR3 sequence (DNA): TGTGCCAGCAGCCCGCGACTAGCGGTCAGGGGGCACACAGATACGCAGTATTTT.